Listed below are T cell receptor beta chains from one sample, sequenced in a study of T cells in localized non-small cell lung cancer. Sequenced by immunoSEQ multiplex PCR; TCRdb stores in-frame clones only, minus some. The sample yields approximately 12,000 clones, about 83% seen once. The sequenced sample was peripheral blood, obtained before any cancer treatment. The receptors originated from a male donor older than 55 with stage I lung adenocarcinoma. Both conserved end residues are part of each CDR3. Fields, in order: D gene, clone size, J gene, V gene, CDR3 protein, CDR3 DNA. The D gene is left open where the match is weak. For some rows the clone size is stated as once, few or many, or as a class when expanded; others skip it.

>NA|NA|TRBJ2-6|TRBV28
CASSRRSGRGARPSGANVLTF
TGTGCCAGCAGTCGGCGCTCTGGGCGGGGCGCGCGACCCTCTGGGGCCAACGTCCTGACTTTC
>NA|NA|TRBJ2-5|TRBV11-3
CASSLRRNQETQYF
TGTGCCAGCAGCTTACGACGGAACCAAGAGACCCAGTACTTC
>NA|few|TRBJ1-6|TRBV2
CASTTPDKNSSPLHF
TGTGCCAGCACGACACCCGACAAAAATTCTTCACCCCTCCACTTT
>NA|once|TRBJ1-2|TRBV5-1
CASSLEGRDGYGYTF
TGCGCCAGCAGCTTGGAAGGGAGGGATGGCTATGGCTACACCTTC
>NA|NA|TRBJ1-2|TRBV6-5
CASSYSTESTYGYTF
TGTGCCAGCAGTTACTCTACGGAGTCTACCTATGGCTACACCTTC
>NA|NA|TRBJ1-4|TRBV7-2
CASTPGGHNEKLFF
TGTGCCAGCACCCCCGGGGGACACAATGAAAAACTGTTTTTT
>NA|NA|TRBJ2-4|TRBV11-1
CASSLDAGPGNIQYF
TGTGCCAGCAGCTTAGATGCGGGGCCAGGGAACATTCAGTACTTC
>NA|NA|TRBJ2-5|TRBV19
CASSTTAQETQYF
TGTGCCAGTAGTACAACAGCTCAAGAGACCCAGTACTTC
>NA|NA|TRBJ1-1|TRBV6-6
CASTFKGGAGTEAFF
TGTGCCAGCACGTTCAAGGGGGGGGCGGGCACTGAAGCTTTCTTT
>TRBD1|NA|TRBJ1-5|TRBV19
CASSRDRGQGGSNQPQHF
TGTGCCAGTAGCCGGGACAGGGGGCAGGGAGGGAGCAATCAGCCCCAGCATTTT
>TRBD1|once|TRBJ1-4|TRBV11-2
CASSLVLSFGQGGEKLFF
TGTGCCAGCAGCTTAGTGCTTTCTTTTGGACAGGGGGGTGAAAAACTGTTTTTT
>TRBD2|NA|TRBJ2-1|TRBV7-2
CASGPSGGANEQFF
TGTGCCAGCGGTCCTAGCGGGGGGGCGAATGAGCAGTTCTTC
>NA|NA|TRBJ2-7|TRBV7-6
CASSWNDPGRTYEQYF
TGTGCCAGCAGCTGGAATGATCCGGGAAGAACCTACGAGCAGTACTTC
>NA|NA|TRBJ1-2|TRBV20-1
CSASKGYGYTF
TGCAGTGCTAGTAAAGGGTACGGCTACACCTTC
>TRBD2|NA|TRBJ2-3|TRBV7-2
CASSPIAGKSDTQYF
TGTGCCAGCAGCCCCATAGCGGGGAAGTCAGATACGCAGTATTTT
>TRBD1|NA|TRBJ2-2|TRBV7-2
CASSPGQGANTGELFF
TGTGCCAGCAGCCCCGGACAGGGGGCAAACACCGGGGAGCTGTTTTTT
>NA|NA|TRBJ2-1|TRBV9
CASSVDVGQTYNEQFF
TGTGCCAGCAGCGTAGATGTAGGACAGACCTACAATGAGCAGTTCTTC
>NA|NA|TRBJ1-5|TRBV7-2
CASSLVAGENQPQHF
TGTGCCAGCAGCTTAGTAGCAGGGGAGAATCAGCCCCAGCATTTT
>NA|NA|TRBJ1-3|TRBV6-5
CASSDSDSGNTIYF
TGTGCCAGCAGTGACAGCGACTCTGGAAACACCATATATTTT
>NA|NA|TRBJ2-5|TRBV9
CASSVGPGETQYF
TGTGCCAGCAGCGTAGGTCCCGGAGAGACCCAGTACTTC
>TRBD1|once|TRBJ2-1|TRBV28
CASSPPHPGQGGDEQFF
TGTGCCAGCAGTCCCCCTCATCCGGGACAGGGTGGCGATGAGCAGTTCTTC
>TRBD1|NA|TRBJ2-7|TRBV5-8
CASSQGTGVGYEQYF
TGTGCCAGCAGCCAGGGGACAGGGGTGGGATACGAGCAGTACTTC
>TRBD2|NA|TRBJ2-3|TRBV10-2
CASTSGGADTQYF
TGCGCCAGCACTAGCGGGGGGGCAGATACGCAGTATTTT
>NA|NA|TRBJ1-5|TRBV5-8
CASSLYSDNQPQHF
TGTGCCAGCAGCTTGTACAGCGACAATCAGCCCCAGCATTTT
>NA|NA|TRBJ1-1|TRBV6-4
CASSAGERTEAFF
TGTGCCAGCAGTGCCGGGGAAAGAACTGAAGCTTTCTTT
>NA|NA|TRBJ2-1|TRBV5-1
CASSLQANYNEQFF
TGCGCCAGCAGCTTACAGGCAAACTACAATGAGCAGTTCTTC
>NA|NA|TRBJ2-5|TRBV5-1
CASSLGVGGQEETQYF
TGCGCCAGCAGCTTAGGAGTCGGGGGGCAGGAGGAGACCCAGTACTTC
>NA|few|TRBJ2-5|TRBV5-8
CASSLGGGKTQYF
TGTGCCAGCAGCTTAGGTGGGGGGAAGACCCAGTACTTC
>TRBD2|NA|TRBJ2-7|TRBV28
CASSLEGGREYEQYF
TGTGCCAGCAGTTTGGAGGGCGGGAGGGAATACGAGCAGTACTTC
>NA|NA|TRBJ1-4|TRBV18
CASSPRSGTNEKLFF
TGTGCCAGCTCCCCGAGATCAGGAACTAATGAAAAACTGTTTTTT
>NA|NA|TRBJ1-1|TRBV28
CASSLIQDTEAFF
TGTGCCAGCAGTTTAATCCAGGACACTGAAGCTTTCTTT
>NA|NA|TRBJ1-5|TRBV7-2
CASSLARSNQPQHF
TGTGCCAGCAGCTTAGCGCGAAGCAATCAGCCCCAGCATTTT
>NA|NA|TRBJ1-3|TRBV27
CASSFVGSGNTIYF
TGTGCCAGCAGTTTTGTCGGATCTGGAAACACCATATATTTT
>TRBD1|NA|TRBJ1-2|TRBV6-5
CASSLSGQSNSGYTF
TGTGCCAGCAGTCTCTCGGGACAGAGTAATTCTGGCTACACCTTC
>NA|NA|TRBJ2-3|TRBV19
CASRGWTDTQYF
TGTGCCAGTAGGGGTTGGACAGATACGCAGTATTTT
>NA|NA|TRBJ1-6|TRBV4-2
CASSQDPGPGDSPLHF
TGTGCCAGCAGCCAAGATCCCGGACCGGGGGATTCACCCCTCCACTTT
>NA|NA|TRBJ2-5|TRBV28
CASSIGSGTTQETQYF
TGTGCCAGCAGTATCGGCTCCGGGACAACCCAAGAGACCCAGTACTTC
>TRBD1|once|TRBJ2-7|TRBV4-2
CASSQDTPRGRAPVTYEQYF
TGTGCCAGCAGCCAAGATACCCCCAGGGGGCGCGCTCCGGTTACCTACGAGCAGTACTTC
>NA|NA|TRBJ1-1|TRBV7-9
CASSLATGRAEAFF
TGTGCCAGCAGCTTAGCTACAGGGCGGGCTGAAGCTTTCTTT
>NA|NA|TRBJ2-1|TRBV6-1
CASSDWGLGEQFF
TGTGCCAGCAGTGATTGGGGCCTCGGGGAGCAGTTCTTC
>NA|NA|TRBJ2-3|TRBV11-1
CASSSRDTQYF
TGTGCCAGCAGCTCTCGGGACACGCAGTATTTT
>NA|NA|TRBJ1-1|TRBV27
CASSSQIGHTEAFF
TGTGCCAGCAGTTCTCAGATAGGGCACACTGAAGCTTTCTTT
>NA|NA|TRBJ2-7|TRBV7-2
CASSLQQGGYGEQYF
TGTGCCAGCAGCTTACAGCAGGGGGGGTACGGCGAGCAGTACTTC
>NA|NA|TRBJ2-7|TRBV6-1
CASSERAGSSYEQYF
TGTGCCAGCAGTGAAAGGGCAGGGAGCTCCTACGAGCAGTACTTC
>TRBD2|NA|TRBJ2-5|TRBV29-1
CSVVLAGVETQYF
TGCAGCGTCGTACTAGCGGGGGTAGAGACCCAGTACTTC